Here is one T cell receptor beta chain with its context. The target antigen is unknown. Germline CDR1 reads SGHDT; CDR2 reads YYEEEE. The length of the CDR3 is 14 residues. V gave up 0 bases and J gave up 2 bases, with 8 bases separating them. The sample originates from a study of T cells in localized non-small cell lung cancer. Notes on the study in general: A median of 57 clones ranked among the top 100 in tumor appeared in adjacent lung. Sequencing, confined to only one tumor region, leaves heterogeneity possible. Uninvolved adjacent lung showed the highest T cell clonality, exceeding tumor.

The assay was immunoSEQ multiplex PCR, and TCRdb's table has in-frame clones only and misses some. Of approximately 23,000 clones detected, about 88% appear once; the ten largest clones hold about an eighth. This clonotype was obtained from a male donor older than 55 with stage I lung adenocarcinoma. Sequenced material: peripheral blood, taken before any cancer treatment. V and J are TRBV5-6 and TRBJ1-2, with D possibly being TRBD1 (6 bases). DNA of the CDR3: TGTGCCAGCAGCTTGGGCAGGGGCAACTATGGCTACACCTTC. Translating it yields CASSLGRGNYGYTF. Full variable domain (rest looked up from reference TRBV5-6 and TRBJ1-2): DAGVTQSPTHLIKTRGQQVTLRCSPKSGHDTVSWYQQALGQGPQFIFQYYEEEERQRGNFPDRFSGHQFPNYSSELNVNALLLGDSALYLCASSLGRGNYGYTFGSGTRLTVV.